These T cell receptor beta chains were read from a single sample in a study of sequential checkpoint blockade in melanoma. Measured with immunoSEQ multiplex PCR; TCRdb has only the in-frame clones, and not every one. This table has roughly 30,000 clones, roughly 84% appearing once. Here the sequenced sample was CD8+ T cells sorted from blood (inferred from file names), taken from a patient given nivolumab and ipilimumab in sequence. These receptors were taken from a human donor with melanoma. The CDR3 runs from the conserved cysteine through the conserved F or W. D genes are given only for firm matches. Expanded clones are given a class, and other clones once, few, many or no size at all.

J gene: TRBJ2-7; clone size: .; V gene: TRBV15; D gene: TRBD1; CDR3 DNA: TGTGCCACCAGCAGAGACGGCATCTTGGGACAGGGGGCTTTACCTCTCTCCTACGAGCAGTACTTC; CDR3 protein: CATSRDGILGQGALPLSYEQYF
J gene: TRBJ1-4; clone size: .; V gene: TRBV5-1; D gene: .; CDR3 DNA: TGCGCCAGCAGCTTGACTCCTGAAAAACTGTTTTTT; CDR3 protein: CASSLTPEKLFF
J gene: TRBJ1-2; clone size: .; V gene: TRBV6-5; D gene: TRBD1; CDR3 DNA: TGTGCCAGCAGCCCATACCGGGACAGATTCTATGGCTACACCTTC; CDR3 protein: CASSPYRDRFYGYTF
J gene: TRBJ2-7; clone size: .; V gene: TRBV7-9; D gene: .; CDR3 DNA: TGTGCCAGCAGCTTAGAAGTAGCCTACGAGCAGTACTTC; CDR3 protein: CASSLEVAYEQYF
J gene: TRBJ1-5; clone size: .; V gene: TRBV19; D gene: .; CDR3 DNA: TGTGCCAGTACCGGGGTGGGGAGGAGCAATCAGCCCCAGCATTTT; CDR3 protein: CASTGVGRSNQPQHF
J gene: TRBJ1-2; clone size: .; V gene: TRBV2; D gene: TRBD1; CDR3 DNA: TGTGCCAGCAGTGACGACCGGGACAGGGTCGACTATGGCTACACCTTC; CDR3 protein: CASSDDRDRVDYGYTF
J gene: TRBJ2-7; clone size: .; V gene: TRBV4-1; D gene: TRBD1; CDR3 DNA: TGCGCCAGCTCCCAGGGACAGGGGAACTACGAGCAGTACTTC; CDR3 protein: CASSQGQGNYEQYF
J gene: TRBJ2-5; clone size: .; V gene: TRBV2; D gene: .; CDR3 DNA: TGTGCCAGCAGGAAGGAGTCGTGGGAGACCCAGTACTTC; CDR3 protein: CASRKESWETQYF
J gene: TRBJ2-7; clone size: .; V gene: TRBV7-9; D gene: TRBD2; CDR3 DNA: TGTGCCAGCAGCCCACATGGGACTACCTACGAGCAGTACTTC; CDR3 protein: CASSPHGTTYEQYF
J gene: TRBJ2-7; clone size: .; V gene: TRBV30; D gene: .; CDR3 DNA: TGTGCCTGGGACCGGGAACGGGCGGCCTACGAGCAGTACTTC; CDR3 protein: CAWDRERAAYEQYF
J gene: TRBJ2-7; clone size: .; V gene: TRBV7-9; D gene: TRBD1; CDR3 DNA: TGTGCCAGCAGCTTAGCTGGGACAGGGATTTCCTACGAGCAGTACTTC; CDR3 protein: CASSLAGTGISYEQYF
J gene: TRBJ1-5; clone size: .; V gene: TRBV5-4; D gene: TRBD1; CDR3 DNA: TGTGCCAGTAGCGTTTGGGACAGGGGGCTCCAGCCCCAGCATTTT; CDR3 protein: CASSVWDRGLQPQHF
J gene: TRBJ2-7; clone size: medium-sized; V gene: TRBV10-3; D gene: TRBD2; CDR3 DNA: TGTGCCATCAGTGAGTCTTCCAGCGGGAGGACCTACGAGCAGTACTTC; CDR3 protein: CAISESSSGRTYEQYF
J gene: TRBJ2-1; clone size: .; V gene: TRBV5-1; D gene: .; CDR3 DNA: TGCGCCAGCAGCTTGTGGGGGGATGAGCAGTTCTTC; CDR3 protein: CASSLWGDEQFF
J gene: TRBJ1-6; clone size: .; V gene: TRBV27; D gene: .; CDR3 DNA: TGTGCCAGCAGTCTAGGATCCTATAATTCACCCCTCCACTTT; CDR3 protein: CASSLGSYNSPLHF
J gene: TRBJ1-1; clone size: .; V gene: TRBV4-3; D gene: .; CDR3 DNA: TGCGCCAGCAGCCAAGATAGTTGGGGGGAGGGAGGCATTGAAGCTTTCTTT; CDR3 protein: CASSQDSWGEGGIEAFF
J gene: TRBJ1-2; clone size: .; V gene: TRBV27; D gene: TRBD1; CDR3 DNA: TGTGCCAGCAAACCGACAGGGCGGACTCCTGGCTACACCTTC; CDR3 protein: CASKPTGRTPGYTF
J gene: TRBJ2-7; clone size: .; V gene: TRBV6-5; D gene: .; CDR3 DNA: TGTGCCAGCAGTTGGGACACCTCCTACGAGCAGTACTTC; CDR3 protein: CASSWDTSYEQYF